A single sample is the source of the 9 T cell receptor beta chains below, sequenced in a study of blood T cells in healthy people across ages. For the second PCR, which ran for about 7 to 11 cycles, a sample-barcoded 5' primer and a J-beta primer mix were used. TCRdb reprocessed the 5' RACE reads with MiXCR, giving one entry per CDR3 protein. This table holds 1.8 million or so distinct CDR3 sequences, roughly two fifths found once. The material sequenced was blood. These receptors originate from a human donor in good health.

This chain uses TRBV5-1 with TRBJ2-5; either TRBD1 or TRBD2 may supply D (5 bases each). Trimming shortened V by 1 base and J by 5 bases, and 12 bases separated the two germline ends. Germline values: CDR1 SGHRS, CDR2 YFSETQ. The CDR3 covers 14 residues. The CDR3 spells CASSLWGMRETQYF. CDR3 DNA: TGCGCCAGCAGCTTGTGGGGGATGAGGGAGACCCAGTACTTC.

V gene TRBV6-1 combines with J gene TRBJ1-2, with D uncertain. V lost 8 bases and J lost 8, with 9 bases in between. The CDR3 contains 10 residues. CDR1 MNHNS and CDR2 SASEGT come from the germline V gene. The DNA of the CDR3 is TGTGCCAGCGGCTATGGGGGCTACACCTTC. It encodes CASGYGGYTF.

The CDR3 DNA sequence: TGTGCCAGCAACTTGAGTGTTGGGTTTAACTATGGCTACACCTTC. It specifies CASNLSVGFNYGYTF. V gene TRBV13 combines with J gene TRBJ1-2; no clear D. CDR3 size: 15 residues. Germline values: CDR1 PRHDT, CDR2 FYEKMQ (reference sequence). V was shortened by 7 bases and J by 1 base, with 16 bases between the two germline ends.

In its sample, this clonotype was seen a few times. The chain is built from TRBV11-2 and TRBJ2-6; TRBD2 might be the D (5 bases). V lost 5 bases, J lost 2 bases, and 16 bases lay in between. The CDR3 runs 17 residues. Germline CDR1 SGHAT, CDR2 FQNNGV. The CDR3 loop reads CASSPYGVLTGANVLTF. The CDR3 coding sequence is TGTGCCAGCAGCCCCTACGGGGTACTTACTGGGGCCAACGTCCTGACTTTC. Drawing the rest from reference TRBV11-2 and TRBJ2-6, the complete variable domain is EAGVAQSPRYKIIEKRQSVAFWCNPISGHATLYWYQQILGQGPKLLIQFQNNGVVDDSQLPKDRFSAERLKGVDSTLKIQPAKLEDSAVYLCASSPYGVLTGANVLTFGAGSRLTVL.

The rearrangement uses TRBV5-5 and TRBJ2-1, with D possibly being TRBD1 or TRBD2 (6 bases each). This CDR3 is 14 amino acids long. Germline CDR1 SGHKS, CDR2 YYEKEE (reference sequence). V lost 2 bases, J lost 4 bases, and 10 bases lay in between. The CDR3 loop reads CASSFAGHYNEQFF. The DNA for the CDR3 is TGTGCCAGCAGCTTTGCGGGACATTACAATGAGCAGTTCTTC.

This clonotype was detected many times. The chain is built from TRBV29-1 and TRBJ2-3; D might be TRBD2 (5 bases). V was cut by 0 bases and J by 3 bases, with 13 bases left in between. The CDR3 is 15 amino acids. CDR1 SQVTM and CDR2 ANQGSEA come from the germline V gene. This chain's CDR3 is CSVEDSGFGTDTQYF. Written as DNA, the CDR3 is TGCAGCGTTGAAGATTCGGGGTTTGGGACAGATACGCAGTATTTT.

The chain has TRBV5-1 and TRBJ2-3, with D tentatively TRBD2 (7 bases). Germline CDR1 reads SGHRS; CDR2 reads YFSETQ. Deletions cut 6 bases from V and 2 bases from J, with 13 bases between. The CDR3 is 14 amino acids. The CDR3 region has the DNA TGCGCCAGCAATTCCGGGGGGCACACAGATACGCAGTATTTT. It yields the protein CASNSGGHTDTQYF.

In regard to this clonotype: Compared with germline, one end of the junction differs, possibly owing to a read error. This rearrangement joins TRBV29-1 to TRBJ2-6; TRBD1 matches at 10 bases. This CDR3 is built from 16 residues. Germline values: CDR1 SQVTM, CDR2 ANQGSEA. The chain's CDR3 is CSVVPGQGTGTNVLTF. The CDR3 bases are TGCAGCGTCGTCCCGGGACAGGGGACTGGGACCAACGTCCTGACTTTC. Supplemented by reference TRBV29-1 and TRBJ2-6, the full variable domain reads SAVISQKPSRDICQRGTSLTIQCQVDSQVTMMFWYRQQPGQSLTLIATANQGSEATYESGFVIDKFPISRPNLTFSTLTVSNMSPEDSSIYLCSVVPGQGTGTNVLTFGAGSRLTVL.

This clonotype was found a few times. This chain uses TRBV12-3 or TRBV12-4 with TRBJ2-1, with D perhaps being TRBD1 or TRBD2 (6 bases each). V was pared by 5 bases and J by 7 bases, with 21 bases between. This CDR3 spans 16 amino acids. Written as DNA, the CDR3 is TGTGCCAGCAGTCCCTTCGAGGGGGGTATTAGGAATGAGCAGTTCTTC. Translated: CASSPFEGGIRNEQFF.